This T cell receptor (beta chain) was identified during a study of OX40 agonist ivuxolimab in advanced cancers. Across the whole study: Ivuxolimab is a fully human IgG2 antibody that activates OX40 (CD134). Six ivuxolimab dose levels, 0.01 to 10 mg/kg, were given intravenously every 2 weeks.

Produced via immunoSEQ multiplex PCR; TCRdb's table is partial and in-frame only. The top ten hold 0.65% of the sample, which has around 80,000 clones, 92% seen once. CDR3 length: 20 amino acids. Material: CD4+ or CD8+ T cells sorted from blood, obtained in a trial of the OX40 agonist ivuxolimab. The receptor comes from an adult with an advanced solid tumor such as melanoma, head and neck, liver or kidney cancer. The chain links TRBV1 to TRBJ2-7; TRBD1, as called in the table, went unchecked against the DNA. TRBV1 is described as a pseudogene. The CDR3 region has the DNA TGCACCAGCAGCCAAGATGACAACCAGGACGGTGACAGCTCCAGGTACGAGCAGTACTTC. Amino acid sequence: CTSSQDDNQDGDSSRYEQYF.